The 29 T cell receptor beta chains in this list originate from one sample, sequenced in a study of lymphopenia after photon versus proton radiotherapy. Method: immunoSEQ multiplex PCR; TCRdb's copy keeps in-frame clones and lacks some. The table has approximately 45,000 clones, approximately 83% seen once. Material: peripheral blood, obtained from a patient treated with photon-based radiotherapy. These receptors all stem from a man aged 40-49 years with gastric cancer.

This clone was observed a few times. This chain connects TRBV11-2 to TRBJ2-3, with no clear D. CDR3 length: 12 amino acids. The V gene's germline CDR1 is SGHAT and CDR2 FQNNGV. V lost 7 bases, J lost 0 bases, and 5 bases lay in between. The CDR3 DNA reads TGTGCCAGCACCCCGAGCACAGATACGCAGTATTTT. Translated: CASTPSTDTQYF.

The CDR3: CASSQGNTIYF. DNA of the CDR3: TGTGCCAGCAGCCAAGGAAACACCATATATTTT. The chain recombines TRBV4-2 with TRBJ1-3; no clear D gene. The germline V gene encodes CDR1 LGHNA and CDR2 YNFKEQ. The CDR3 extends over 11 amino acids. Trimming removed 1 base at V and 5 bases at J, with 0 bases between.

The chain employs TRBV7-2 and TRBJ2-7; D is perhaps TRBD2 (6 bases). This CDR3 is 14 amino acids long. Germline V lookup: CDR1 SGHTA, CDR2 FQGNSA. V shed 4 bases and J shed 1 base, with 11 bases lying between them. This CDR3 is CASSSVRDSYEQYF. CDR3 DNA: TGTGCCAGCAGCTCAGTGCGGGATTCCTACGAGCAGTACTTC.

V is TRBV29-1 and J is TRBJ1-2; the match to TRBD1 covers 9 bases. The CDR3 contains 20 residues. The ends lost 1 base at V and 3 bases at J; junction bases unmatched: 21. The germline V gene has CDR1 SQVTM and CDR2 ANQGSEA. CDR3 loop: CSVEAQWGGDRESGDYGYTF. In nucleotides, the CDR3 is TGCAGCGTTGAAGCCCAGTGGGGCGGGGACAGGGAGAGTGGTGACTATGGCTACACCTTC.

This clone was seen only a few times. The chain uses TRBV5-1 and TRBJ1-2, with 11 nucleotides matching TRBD1. The length of the CDR3 is 17 residues. Germline V lookup: CDR1 SGHRS, CDR2 YFSETQ. V gave up 0 bases and J gave up 4 bases; unmatched junction bases: 8. The CDR3 nucleotides read TGCGCCAGCAGCTTGGATTTCCGGGACAGGGGGGTCTATGGCTACACCTTC. This encodes CASSLDFRDRGVYGYTF.

The chain joins TRBV15 to TRBJ2-7; 10 bases fit TRBD1. This CDR3 has 14 amino acids. With V trimmed by 0 bases and J by 7 bases, 3 bases remained unmatched. Germline-derived CDR1 and CDR2 are LNHNV and YYDKDF (reference sequence). CDR3 sequence (DNA): TGTGCCACCAGCAGAGAGGGACAGGGGCGGGAGCAGTACTTC. Its protein product is CATSREGQGREQYF.

V usage is TRBV19 and J usage is TRBJ2-1; D gene ambiguous. V lost 4 bases and J 0 bases, leaving 4 bases between the germline ends. The CDR3 spans 13 residues. Germline assignment: CDR1 LNHDA and CDR2 SQIVND (reference sequence). CDR3: CASSRGSYNEQFF. CDR3 DNA sequence: TGTGCCAGTAGTAGGGGCTCCTACAATGAGCAGTTCTTC.

V and J are TRBV19 and TRBJ1-2; D uncertain. Germline V gene data show CDR1 as LNHDA and CDR2 as SQIVND (reference sequence). V lost 7 bases and J lost 4, with 13 bases in between. The CDR3 is 13 amino acids. The CDR3 is CASMATGGYGYTF. DNA for the CDR3: TGTGCCAGTATGGCGACGGGAGGCTATGGCTACACCTTC.

The rearrangement uses TRBV4-3 and TRBJ1-5; D is possibly TRBD1 (5 bases). Germline lookup yields CDR1 LGHNA and CDR2 YSLEER. The CDR3 is 15 residues long. Deletions cut 1 base from V and 5 bases from J, with 12 bases between. The CDR3 loop is CASSQARDRYQPQHF. In nucleotides, the CDR3 is TGCGCCAGCAGCCAAGCGCGGGACCGTTATCAGCCCCAGCATTTT.

This clone occurred a few times. The V call is TRBV6-1, the J call TRBJ1-1, with 8 bases fitting TRBD1. CDR1 is MNHNS and CDR2 is SASEGT in the germline V gene. The CDR3 is 14 residues long. Trimming took 2 bases from V and 3 from J; bases not matched to a gene: 2. The CDR3 DNA reads TGTGCCAGCAGTGAAACAGGGGGGGACACTGAAGCTTTCTTT. This sequence encodes CASSETGGDTEAFF.

The chain carries TRBV2 and TRBJ2-5; 10 bases agree with TRBD1. The J segment lost 3 bases and the V segment lost 1 base, leaving 5 bases of the junction unmatched. Germline V gene data show CDR1 as SNHLY and CDR2 as FYNNEI. This CDR3 is built from 16 residues. CDR3 protein: CASSEGLGTGEETQYF. The CDR3 bases are TGTGCCAGCAGTGAAGGGTTGGGGACAGGGGAAGAGACCCAGTACTTC.

This chain uses TRBV27 with TRBJ1-4; 11 positions agree with TRBD1. Trimming cost V 3 bases and J 1 base; bases outside gene matches: 13. There are 20 residues in the CDR3. Germline V lookup: CDR1 MNHEY, CDR2 SMNVEV (reference sequence). CDR3 sequence (DNA): TGTGCCAGCAGTTTTCGCCGGGGACAGGGGGTCAAACGAACTAATGAAAAACTGTTTTTT. Translating it yields CASSFRRGQGVKRTNEKLFF.

J is TRBJ2-7 and V is TRBV14; D remains ambiguous. V dropped 0 bases and J dropped 7 bases, with 10 bases sitting between them. The germline CDR1 and CDR2 sequences are SGHDN and FVKESK. CDR3 length: 13 amino acids. The CDR3 DNA is TGTGCCAGCAGCCAAGAGCTAGTTCATGAGCAGTACTTC. This gives the protein CASSQELVHEQYF.

J is TRBJ1-1 and V is TRBV7-6; D is unresolved. Germline V lookup: CDR1 SGHVS, CDR2 FNYEAQ. The CDR3 is 14 residues long. Trimming removed 4 bases at V and 5 bases at J, with 14 bases between. CDR3 residues: CASSSNHLGTEAFF. The CDR3 region has the DNA TGTGCCAGCAGCTCCAACCACCTTGGGACTGAAGCTTTCTTT.

This clone appeared a few times. The chain uses TRBV7-9 and TRBJ2-3; D is undetermined. The germline V gene encodes CDR1 SEHNR and CDR2 FQNEAQ (reference sequence). V lost 5 bases and J 2 bases, leaving 11 bases between the germline ends. The CDR3 has 14 amino acids. The CDR3 reads CASSPDAATDTQYF. The CDR3 nucleotides are TGTGCCAGCAGCCCGGATGCGGCCACAGATACGCAGTATTTT. Full variable domain (missing parts from reference TRBV7-9 and TRBJ2-3): DTGVSQNPRHKITKRGQNVTFRCDPISEHNRLYWYRQTLGQGPEFLTYFQNEAQLEKSRLLSDRFSAERPKGSFSTLEIQRTEQGDSAMYLCASSPDAATDTQYFGPGTRLTVL.

The chain joins TRBV5-1 to TRBJ2-1; no reliable D call. V lost 0 bases and J lost 1, with 14 bases in between. The germline CDR1 and CDR2 sequences are SGHRS and YFSETQ. The CDR3 runs to 17 residues. The CDR3 DNA is TGCGCCAGCAGCTTGGGTGGTCGGGTTGGGTCCTACAATGAGCAGTTCTTC. Translation gives CASSLGGRVGSYNEQFF.

The chain employs TRBV5-4 and TRBJ2-7; 8 positions match TRBD1. Germline V lookup: CDR1 SGHNT, CDR2 YYREEE (reference sequence). The trim removed 4 bases at V and 6 bases at J, leaving 9 bases unmatched. The CDR3 totals 14 residues. CDR3 in amino acids: CASSVGQGITEQYF. In DNA, the CDR3 is TGTGCCAGCAGCGTCGGACAGGGAATTACCGAGCAGTACTTC.

The chain couples TRBV5-1 to TRBJ1-2; TRBD1 is a possible D gene (6 bases). V was pared by 2 bases and J by 5 bases, with 10 bases between. CDR3 length equals 13 residues. Germline V gene lookup returns CDR1 SGHRS and CDR2 YFSETQ. CDR3 protein: CASSLGGGYGYTF. The DNA for the CDR3 is TGCGCCAGCAGCTTAGGAGGGGGGTATGGCTACACCTTC.

This chain joins TRBV30 and TRBJ1-2; TRBD1 might be the D (6 bases). CDR1 is GTSNPN and CDR2 is SVGIG in the germline V gene (reference sequence). The V end lost 0 bases, the J end lost 2 bases, and 13 bases lay between the germline ends. The CDR3 covers 15 residues. CDR3 amino acids: CAWSVNTGMNYGYTF. DNA for the CDR3: TGTGCCTGGAGTGTTAACACAGGGATGAACTATGGCTACACCTTC.

This rearrangement joins TRBV6-1 to TRBJ1-1; D is perhaps TRBD1 (5 bases). The CDR3 sequence is 15 residues long. V lost 6 bases, J lost 0 bases, and 14 bases lay in between. Germline V gene data show CDR1 as MNHNS and CDR2 as SASEGT. The CDR3 bases are TGTGCCAGCAGGCCGGAGGGACGGCTGAACACTGAAGCTTTCTTT. Residues: CASRPEGRLNTEAFF.

V gene TRBV27 combines with J gene TRBJ1-2; the D is unclear. This CDR3 comprises 9 residues. V was shortened by 7 bases and J by 8 bases, with 5 bases between the two germline ends. Germline V gene lookup returns CDR1 MNHEY and CDR2 SMNVEV (reference sequence). The CDR3 nucleotides are TGTGCCAGCACTACAGGCTACACCTTC. Its protein is CASTTGYTF.

The gene calls are TRBV19 and TRBJ1-1; D uncertain. CDR1 and CDR2 from the germline V gene are LNHDA and SQIVND (reference sequence). Trimming took 8 bases from V and 1 from J, leaving 8 bases between them. The CDR3 loop spans 12 amino acids. The CDR3 DNA reads as TGTGCCAGTGGCAGGCCGAACACTGAAGCTTTCTTT. Protein product: CASGRPNTEAFF.

The rearrangement uses TRBV10-3 and TRBJ2-2, with D maybe TRBD1 (5 bases). The V end was cut by 6 bases, the J end by 6 bases, with 11 bases between. Germline CDR1 ENHRY, CDR2 SYGVKD. This CDR3 comprises 13 residues. This CDR3 reads CAIRRQSPGELFF. Here the CDR3 DNA reads TGTGCCATCAGGAGACAGTCCCCCGGGGAGCTGTTTTTT.

The V gene is TRBV19, the J gene TRBJ1-1; D perhaps matches TRBD1 (5 bases). Germline-derived CDR1 and CDR2 are LNHDA and SQIVND (reference sequence). V was cut by 5 bases and J by 1 base, with 8 bases left in between. This CDR3 spans 13 amino acids. The CDR3 protein is CASSWGGNTEAFF. CDR3 nucleotide sequence: TGTGCCAGTAGTTGGGGCGGGAACACTGAAGCTTTCTTT.

In DNA form, the CDR3 reads TGTGCCAGCAGCGTAGAGGGACCCCTCGAGCAGTACTTC. This translates into CASSVEGPLEQYF. The chain joins TRBV9 to TRBJ2-7; perhaps D is TRBD1 or TRBD2 (5 bases each). Trimming cost V 0 bases and J 6 bases, with 10 bases left between them. Germline V gene sequence: CDR1 SGDLS, CDR2 YYNGEE. This CDR3 has 13 residues.

The V call is TRBV7-9, the J call TRBJ2-7; 7 bases are a match to TRBD1. V shed 5 bases, J shed 6 bases, and the junction held 10 bases outside the gene matches. Germline-derived CDR1 and CDR2 are SEHNR and FQNEAQ (reference sequence). This CDR3 has 14 residues. CDR3 protein: CASSQTGQSTEQYF. CDR3 DNA sequence: TGTGCCAGCAGCCAAACGGGACAGTCCACCGAGCAGTACTTC.

The chain recombines TRBV11-2 with TRBJ1-2; D is unclear. V lost 6 bases and J lost 3, with 8 bases in between. The CDR3 runs 12 residues. The V gene's germline CDR1 is SGHAT and CDR2 FQNNGV. The CDR3 loop reads CASSSADYGYTF. Here the CDR3 DNA reads TGTGCCAGCAGTTCGGCGGACTATGGCTACACCTTC.

This rearrangement joins TRBV6-5 to TRBJ1-2; possibly TRBD1 for D (5 bases). The CDR3 contains 15 residues. Trimming shortened V by 0 bases and J by 0 bases, and 8 bases separated the two germline ends. Per the germline V gene, CDR1 is MNHEY and CDR2 is SVGAGI. CDR3 coding DNA: TGTGCCAGCAGTTACTCAGGACAAGCTAACTATGGCTACACCTTC. This gives the protein CASSYSGQANYGYTF.

This chain joins TRBV6-6 and TRBJ1-1, with 9 bases lining up with TRBD1. The length of the CDR3 is 11 residues. Germline V CDR1 and CDR2: MNHNY, SVGAGI (reference sequence). The V gene end was trimmed by 5 bases and the J gene end by 11 bases; junction bases not matched to a gene: 3. The DNA for the CDR3 is TGTGCCAGCAGTCTTGACAGGGGGGCTTTCTTT. Protein product: CASSLDRGAFF.